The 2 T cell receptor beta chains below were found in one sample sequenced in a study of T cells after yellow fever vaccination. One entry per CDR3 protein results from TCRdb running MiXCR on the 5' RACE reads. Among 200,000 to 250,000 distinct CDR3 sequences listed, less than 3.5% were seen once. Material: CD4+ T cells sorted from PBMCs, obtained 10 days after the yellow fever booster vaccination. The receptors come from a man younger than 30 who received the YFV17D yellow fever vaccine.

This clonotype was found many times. As DNA, the CDR3 is TGCGCCAGCAGCTTGATACTAGCGGGGGGCACAGATACGCAGTATTTT. Amino acids: CASSLILAGGTDTQYF. This chain joins TRBV5-1 and TRBJ2-3, with 11 nucleotides matching TRBD2. Unmatched junction bases numbered 2, after V lost 1 base and J lost 1 base. Germline CDR1 and CDR2: SGHRS and YFSETQ. This CDR3 comprises 16 residues.

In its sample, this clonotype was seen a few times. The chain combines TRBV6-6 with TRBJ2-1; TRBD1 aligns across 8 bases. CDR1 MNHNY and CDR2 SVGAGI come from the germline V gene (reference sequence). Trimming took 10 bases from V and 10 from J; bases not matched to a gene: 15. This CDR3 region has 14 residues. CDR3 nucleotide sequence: TGTGCCACAGGCCCCCGACAGGGGCCTATCGAGCAGTTCTTC. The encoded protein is CATGPRQGPIEQFF.